This T cell receptor beta chain was profiled in a study of blood T cells in healthy people across ages (dated by TCRdb to the mid-2010s). For the wider study: In model experiments, roughly one uniquely barcoded TCR beta cDNA molecule per two T cells was captured by template switching. To avoid experimental bias, donors of different ages were distributed randomly across sequencing lanes. Two additional independent replicas of 1 million unique cDNA reads from the same blood draw were analyzed for two donors (one aged 18 to 29 and one aged 80 or older). The donors were split into four age groups: young (average 16 years), middle-aged (39), aged (roughly 68) and long-lived (approximately 80). To track age-related changes in TCR beta repertoire diversity, the study relied on deep sequencing normalized with unique cDNA molecular identifiers. What the research found in general, with its limitations: Conclusive comparison of naive and antigen-experienced compartments was prevented by the profiling of bulk unsorted PBMCs. As age increased, observed TCR beta diversity per million T cells dropped in a roughly linear way, and a significant reduction was already evident by age about 40. Compared with the aged group, the long-lived group had more naive CD4+ T cells, fewer expanded clones and increased TCR diversity, a pattern suggesting age selection. A strong correlation was found between observed TCR beta diversity and the percentage of naive T cells measured by flow cytometry. Donor CMV infection status was unknown, potentially confounding age-related changes in expanded clonotypes. Total diversity estimates from one million sequenced T cells were considered lower bounds and underestimates.

Systemically healthy Caucasian individuals from Russia, 39 in total and aged about 6 to 95 years, were included as donors. Approximately 10 milliliters of peripheral blood were collected from each donor into EDTA-treated Vacutainer tubes. Ficoll-Paque density-gradient centrifugation was used to isolate PBMCs, with at least 6 million obtained per sample. Total RNA was extracted from PBMCs with Trizol reagent, with at least 5.5 micrograms obtained per sample. For every donor, flow cytometry on a PBMC aliquot measured the percentage of naive CD45RAhigh/CD27high T cells. This clonotype has just a few counts. Its antigen is currently not known. Base qualities are not recorded, but no much larger clone differs from it by a single base. Preparation of the library involved 5' RACE. Sequencing took place on an Illumina HiSeq 2500. The second PCR ran for roughly 7 to 12 cycles and used a J-beta primer mix along with a sample-barcoded 5' primer. Each TCR beta cDNA molecule received a unique molecular identifier from a template-switch 5' adaptor carrying 12 random nucleotides. At least 2.5 million CDR3-containing paired-end reads were obtained from each sample. The Mint cDNA synthesis kit, primed by a TRBC-specific oligonucleotide, was used to synthesize first-strand cDNA from all RNA. Following uracil-DNA glycosylase treatment, a first 18-cycle PCR with universal primers M1SS and BC2_uni_R was performed on all cDNA. Per the original workflow: For normalization, 1 million high-quality reads, each with a distinct molecular identifier, were randomly selected from each sample. Reads sharing molecular identifiers were discarded rather than binned into consensus sequences. MiTCR, run with a Q25 quality threshold and the strictest error-elimination algorithm, handled CDR3 identification, clonotype clustering and error correction. A nonparametric unseen species model using Euler transformation provided a lower-bound estimate of total TCR beta diversity. TCRdb passed the public sequencing reads through fastp at Q25 and MiXCR, retaining productive beta sequences. Rows with a matching CDR3 protein are joined into one entry that keeps the most common DNA and genes. TCRdb, not the authors, supplied the V and J calls. The sample table holds hundreds of thousands of distinct CDR3 sequences, of which around 41% were seen once. The top ten clonotypes cover around 30% of the sample.

Looking up the germline V gene yields CDR1 MGHRA and CDR2 YSYEKL. The CDR3 starts with the cysteine, ends with the phenylalanine, and has 16 residues. Only CDR3 DNA is held: 48 bases, read in frame from base 1. The V and J ends are trimmed by 1 base and 5 bases, leaving 17 bases between them. The chain uses TRBV4-1 and TRBJ2-5; the D gene cannot be named for sure. This receptor was identified in a man of 80 years or more in good health. Input material: blood. This receptor has the CDR3 CASSQGSSAKTETQYF. At the DNA level, the sequence is TGCGCCAGCAGCCAAGGTTCCAGCGCTAAGACGGAGACCCAGTACTTC.